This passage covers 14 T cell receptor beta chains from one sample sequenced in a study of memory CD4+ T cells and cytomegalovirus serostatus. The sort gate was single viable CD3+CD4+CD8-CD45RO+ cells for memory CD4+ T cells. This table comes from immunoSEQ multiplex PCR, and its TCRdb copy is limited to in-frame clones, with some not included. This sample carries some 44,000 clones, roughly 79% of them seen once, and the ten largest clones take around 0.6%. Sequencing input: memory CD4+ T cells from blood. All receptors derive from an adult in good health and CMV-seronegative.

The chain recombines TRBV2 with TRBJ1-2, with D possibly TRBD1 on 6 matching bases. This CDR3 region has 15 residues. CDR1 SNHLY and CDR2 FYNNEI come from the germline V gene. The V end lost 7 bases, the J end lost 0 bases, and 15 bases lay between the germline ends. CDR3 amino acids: CASKGDRLANYGYTF. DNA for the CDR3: TGTGCCAGCAAAGGTGACAGGTTAGCTAACTATGGCTACACCTTC. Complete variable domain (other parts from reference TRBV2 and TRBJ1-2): EPEVTQTPSHQVTQMGQEVILRCVPISNHLYFYWYRQILGQKVEFLVSFYNNEISEKSEIFDDQFSVERPDGSNFTLKIRSTKLEDSAMYFCASKGDRLANYGYTFGSGTRLTVV.

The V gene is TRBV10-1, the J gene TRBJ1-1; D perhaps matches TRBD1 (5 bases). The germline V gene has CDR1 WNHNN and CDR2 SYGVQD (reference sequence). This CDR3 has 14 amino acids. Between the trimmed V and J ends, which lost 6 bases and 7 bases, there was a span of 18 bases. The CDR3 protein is CASSTGGFGGEAFF. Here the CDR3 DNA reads TGCGCCAGCAGCACGGGGGGGTTCGGGGGTGAAGCTTTCTTT.

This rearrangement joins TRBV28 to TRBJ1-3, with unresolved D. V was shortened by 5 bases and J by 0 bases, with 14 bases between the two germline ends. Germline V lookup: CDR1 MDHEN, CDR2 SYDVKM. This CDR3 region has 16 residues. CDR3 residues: CASSPAGRSSGNTIYF. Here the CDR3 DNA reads TGTGCCAGCAGTCCCGCCGGTAGAAGCTCTGGAAACACCATATATTTT.

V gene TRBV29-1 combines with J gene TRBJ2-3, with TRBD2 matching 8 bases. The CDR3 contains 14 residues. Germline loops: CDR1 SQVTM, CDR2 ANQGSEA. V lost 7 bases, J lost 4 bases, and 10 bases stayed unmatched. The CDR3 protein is CSATPGGFADTQYF. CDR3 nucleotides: TGCAGCGCTACCCCGGGGGGGTTCGCAGATACGCAGTATTTT.

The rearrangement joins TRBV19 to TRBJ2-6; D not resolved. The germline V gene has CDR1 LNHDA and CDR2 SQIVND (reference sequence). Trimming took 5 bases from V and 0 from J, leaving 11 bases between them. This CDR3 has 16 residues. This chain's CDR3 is CASSLLGGSGANVLTF. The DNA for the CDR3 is TGTGCCAGTAGTCTATTGGGCGGCTCTGGGGCCAACGTCCTGACTTTC. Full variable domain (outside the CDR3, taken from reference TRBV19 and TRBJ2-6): DGGITQSPKYLFRKEGQNVTLSCEQNLNHDAMYWYRQDPGQGLRLIYYSQIVNDFQKGDIAEGYSVSREKKESFPLTVTSAQKNPTAFYLCASSLLGGSGANVLTFGAGSRLTVL.

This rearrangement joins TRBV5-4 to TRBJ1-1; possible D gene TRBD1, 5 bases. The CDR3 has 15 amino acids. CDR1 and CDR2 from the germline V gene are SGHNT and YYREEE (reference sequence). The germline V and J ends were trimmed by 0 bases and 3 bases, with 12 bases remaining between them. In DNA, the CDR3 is TGTGCCAGCAGCTTGGATGGGGGGAGGTACACTGAAGCTTTCTTT. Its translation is CASSLDGGRYTEAFF.

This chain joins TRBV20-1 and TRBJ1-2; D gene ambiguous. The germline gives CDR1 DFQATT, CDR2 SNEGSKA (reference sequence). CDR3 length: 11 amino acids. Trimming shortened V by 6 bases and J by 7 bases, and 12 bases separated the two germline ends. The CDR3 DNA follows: TGCAGTGCCCGGTTGGGTGGTGGCTACACCTTC. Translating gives CSARLGGGYTF.

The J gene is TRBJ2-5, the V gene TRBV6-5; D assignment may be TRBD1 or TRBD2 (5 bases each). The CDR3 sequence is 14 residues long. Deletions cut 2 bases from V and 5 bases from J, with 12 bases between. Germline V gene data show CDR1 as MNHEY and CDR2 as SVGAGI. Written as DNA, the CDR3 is TGTGCCAGCAGTTACGGGACGGTGCTCGAGACCCAGTACTTC. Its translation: CASSYGTVLETQYF.

CDR3 DNA: TGTGCCAGCAGCCCCCGTCGGGATACGAGGGGGGAGACCCAGTACTTC. This gives the protein CASSPRRDTRGETQYF. V usage is TRBV11-2 and J usage is TRBJ2-5; a weak D match, TRBD1 (6 bases). Germline CDR1 and CDR2: SGHAT and FQNNGV. V was pared by 5 bases and J by 5 bases, with 21 bases between. This CDR3 is built from 16 residues.

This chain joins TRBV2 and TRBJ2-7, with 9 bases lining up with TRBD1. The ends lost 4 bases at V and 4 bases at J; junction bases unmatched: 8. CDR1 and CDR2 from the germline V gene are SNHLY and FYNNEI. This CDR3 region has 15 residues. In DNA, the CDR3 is TGTGCCAGCAGTGGGGGGGGGACAGGGCTGTACGAGCAGTACTTC. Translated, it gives CASSGGGTGLYEQYF. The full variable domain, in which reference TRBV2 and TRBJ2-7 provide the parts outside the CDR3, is EPEVTQTPSHQVTQMGQEVILRCVPISNHLYFYWYRQILGQKVEFLVSFYNNEISEKSEIFDDQFSVERPDGSNFTLKIRSTKLEDSAMYFCASSGGGTGLYEQYFGPGTRLTVT.

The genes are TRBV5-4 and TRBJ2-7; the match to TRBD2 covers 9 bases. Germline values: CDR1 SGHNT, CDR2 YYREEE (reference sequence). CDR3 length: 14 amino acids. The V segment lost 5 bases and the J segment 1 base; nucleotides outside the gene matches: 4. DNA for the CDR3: TGTGCCAGCAGTCGAGCGGGGGGATCCTACGAGCAGTACTTC. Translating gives CASSRAGGSYEQYF. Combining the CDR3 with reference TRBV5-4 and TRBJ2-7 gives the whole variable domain ETGVTQSPTHLIKTRGQQVTLRCSSQSGHNTVSWYQQALGQGPQFIFQYYREEENGRGNFPPRFSGLQFPNYSSELNVNALELDDSALYLCASSRAGGSYEQYFGPGTRLTVT.

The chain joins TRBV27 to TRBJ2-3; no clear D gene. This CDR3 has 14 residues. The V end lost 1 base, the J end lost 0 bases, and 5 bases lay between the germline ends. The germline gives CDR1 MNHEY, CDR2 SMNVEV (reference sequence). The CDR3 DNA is TGTGCCAGCAGTTTATTGCGGAGCACAGATACGCAGTATTTT. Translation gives CASSLLRSTDTQYF.

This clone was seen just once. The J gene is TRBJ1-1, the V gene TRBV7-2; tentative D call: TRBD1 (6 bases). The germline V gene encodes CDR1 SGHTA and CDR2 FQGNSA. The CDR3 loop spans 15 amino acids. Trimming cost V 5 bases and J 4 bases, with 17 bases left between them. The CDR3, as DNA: TGTGCCAGCAGCGCTCAACTAATAGGGGGCACTGAAGCTTTCTTT. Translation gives CASSAQLIGGTEAFF.

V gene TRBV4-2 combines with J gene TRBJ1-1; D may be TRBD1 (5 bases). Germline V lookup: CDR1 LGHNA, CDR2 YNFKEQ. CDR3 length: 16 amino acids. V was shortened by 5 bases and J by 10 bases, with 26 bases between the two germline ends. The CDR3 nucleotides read TGTGCCAGCAGCTTCACCCTGTCCCCGGGGGGGGAACCAGCTTTCTTT. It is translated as CASSFTLSPGGEPAFF.